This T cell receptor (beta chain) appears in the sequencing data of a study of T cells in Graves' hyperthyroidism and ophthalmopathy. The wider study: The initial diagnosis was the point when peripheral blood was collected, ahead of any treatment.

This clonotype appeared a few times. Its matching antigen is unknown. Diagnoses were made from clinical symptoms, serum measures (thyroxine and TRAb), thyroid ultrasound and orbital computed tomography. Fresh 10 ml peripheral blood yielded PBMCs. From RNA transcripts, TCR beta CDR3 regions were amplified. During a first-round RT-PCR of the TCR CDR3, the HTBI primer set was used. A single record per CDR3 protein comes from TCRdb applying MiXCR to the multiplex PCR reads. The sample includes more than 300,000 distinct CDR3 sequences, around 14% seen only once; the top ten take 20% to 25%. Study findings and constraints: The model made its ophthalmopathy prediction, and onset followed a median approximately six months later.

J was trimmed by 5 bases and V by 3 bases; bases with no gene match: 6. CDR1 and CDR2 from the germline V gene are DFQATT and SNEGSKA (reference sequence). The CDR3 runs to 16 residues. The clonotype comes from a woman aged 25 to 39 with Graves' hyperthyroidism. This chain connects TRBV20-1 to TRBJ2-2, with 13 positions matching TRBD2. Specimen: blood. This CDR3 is CSASSQTSGRTGELFF. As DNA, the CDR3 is TGCAGTGCTAGCTCACAGACTAGCGGGAGGACCGGGGAGCTGTTTTTT.